The 3 T cell receptor beta chains listed next were all sequenced from one sample in a study of blood T cell repertoires in COVID-19. Clones were read by immunoSEQ multiplex PCR, and TCRdb kept only the in-frame ones, dropping some. Of about 180,000 clones in the sample, over 75% were seen once. Sequenced sample: peripheral blood. These receptors originate from a person in their 70s with COVID-19, enrolled during active disease.

The rearrangement joins TRBV7-9 to TRBJ2-7; no definite D call. Germline V gene sequence: CDR1 SEHNR, CDR2 FQNEAQ (reference sequence). This CDR3 spans 12 amino acids. Between the trimmed V and J ends, which lost 8 bases and 2 bases, there was a span of 10 bases. CDR3 in amino acids: CASRGEAYEQYF. The CDR3 DNA is TGTGCCAGCCGAGGAGAGGCCTACGAGCAGTACTTC.

As to this clone: The same CDR3 arises from other DNA sequences in this sample as well. The chain is built from TRBV4-2 and TRBJ2-1, with TRBD2 identical over 13 bases. This CDR3 is built from 16 residues. V lost 0 bases, J lost 6 bases, and 2 bases stayed unmatched. Germline CDR1 LGHNA, CDR2 YNFKEQ. CDR3 DNA sequence: TGTGCCAGCAGCCAAGAAGGGACTAGCGGGACCAATGAGCAGTTCTTC. This codes for CASSQEGTSGTNEQFF.

The chain employs TRBV4-1 and TRBJ2-7, with D maybe TRBD2 (6 bases). This CDR3 contains 13 residues. Trimming removed 0 bases from V and 6 bases from J, with 9 bases in between. Germline CDR1 is MGHRA and CDR2 is YSYEKL. CDR3 bases: TGCGCCAGCAGCCAAGATCCCGGGGGCGAGCAGTACTTC. It translates to CASSQDPGGEQYF.